A single sample is the source of the 12 T cell receptor beta chains below, sequenced in a study of T cell responses to AZD1222 COVID-19 vaccine. Profiled with immunoSEQ multiplex PCR; TCRdb holds only in-frame clones, not every one. The sample data list about 140,000 clones. Sequencing was performed on peripheral blood. These receptor sequences come from an adult in good health.

The chain couples TRBV11-3 to TRBJ2-1, with 10 positions matching TRBD2. This CDR3 has 15 amino acids. Trimming at V came to 0 bases and at J to 7 bases, leaving 3 bases not matched to a gene. CDR1 SGHNT and CDR2 YENEEA come from the germline V gene. CDR3 in amino acids: CASSLEASGGNEQFF. CDR3 bases: TGTGCCAGCAGCTTAGAAGCTAGCGGGGGTAATGAGCAGTTCTTC.

The rearrangement uses TRBV27 and TRBJ1-2; D is undetermined. Germline CDR1 reads MNHEY; CDR2 reads SMNVEV (reference sequence). CDR3 length equals 10 residues. The V end was cut by 11 bases, the J end by 5 bases, with 9 bases between. Here the CDR3 reads CAGEEYGYTF. The CDR3 DNA follows: TGTGCCGGAGAAGAATATGGCTACACCTTC.

J is TRBJ2-5 and V is TRBV6-5; D is unclear. Trimming stripped 0 bases from V and 0 bases from J, with 11 bases between. CDR3 length equals 16 residues. Germline assignment: CDR1 MNHEY and CDR2 SVGAGI. Here the CDR3 DNA reads TGTGCCAGCAGTTACTCCGTAGGGATGTACCAAGAGACCCAGTACTTC. Its protein product is CASSYSVGMYQETQYF.

J is TRBJ1-1 and V is TRBV5-1; TRBD1 is a possible D gene (5 bases). The CDR3 spans 14 residues. Germline assignment: CDR1 SGHRS and CDR2 YFSETQ. V gave up 8 bases and J gave up 7 bases, with 21 bases separating them. This CDR3 is CASSPGQGTGEAFF. CDR3 nucleotide sequence: TGCGCCAGTAGCCCGGGTCAGGGAACTGGTGAAGCTTTCTTT.

The chain recombines TRBV5-1 with TRBJ1-2; the match to TRBD1 covers 9 bases. With 4 bases clipped from V and 2 bases from J, the junction kept 3 bases outside the gene matches. The V gene's germline CDR1 is SGHRS and CDR2 YFSETQ. The CDR3 extends over 14 amino acids. The CDR3 loop is CASSLGQGNYGYTF. DNA for the CDR3: TGCGCCAGCAGCCTGGGACAGGGAAACTATGGCTACACCTTC. The full variable domain, rest sourced from reference TRBV5-1 and TRBJ1-2, is KAGVTQTPRYLIKTRGQQVTLSCSPISGHRSVSWYQQTPGQGLQFLFEYFSETQRNKGNFPGRFSGRQFSNSRSEMNVSTLELGDSALYLCASSLGQGNYGYTFGSGTRLTVV.

The CDR3 region is CASSSWDSMNTEAFF. The CDR3, as DNA: TGTGCCAGCAGTTCCTGGGACAGCATGAACACTGAAGCTTTCTTT. The chain couples TRBV6-5 to TRBJ1-1, with 7 bases fitting TRBD1. Germline V lookup: CDR1 MNHEY, CDR2 SVGAGI. V lost 4 bases to trimming and J lost 0 bases; unmatched junction nucleotides: 5. This CDR3 is built from 15 residues.

The gene calls are TRBV7-3 and TRBJ1-5; no firm D call. Germline V gives CDR1 SGHTA, CDR2 FQGTGA. This CDR3 is 12 amino acids long. The V end lost 5 bases, the J end lost 7 bases, and 9 bases lay between the germline ends. CDR3 region: CASSTQRQPQHF. CDR3 sequence (DNA): TGTGCCAGCAGCACCCAACGACAGCCCCAGCATTTT.

The rearrangement joins TRBV11-1 to TRBJ2-3; TRBD1 might be the D (5 bases). Germline V gene sequence: CDR1 SGHAT, CDR2 FQDESV (reference sequence). This CDR3 comprises 15 residues. V gave up 6 bases and J gave up 0 bases, with 13 bases separating them. The CDR3 DNA reads as TGTGCCAGCAGTTCGCAGGGCCTCAGCACAGATACGCAGTATTTT. Translation gives CASSSQGLSTDTQYF.

V gene TRBV5-4 combines with J gene TRBJ2-7; possibly TRBD2 for D (6 bases). CDR1 and CDR2 (germline): SGHNT, YYREEE (reference sequence). The CDR3 has 16 residues. V was pared by 3 bases and J by 3 bases, with 19 bases between. The CDR3 sequence is CASSSGGYSRLYEQYF. The CDR3 bases are TGTGCCAGCAGCTCCGGAGGGTATTCCAGACTCTACGAGCAGTACTTC.

The J gene is TRBJ2-3, the V gene TRBV21-1; whether TRBD2, the table's D call, matches the DNA was not checked. TRBV21-1 counts as a pseudogene. The CDR3 spans 17 residues. The CDR3 is CASSKALTSSRADTQYF. CDR3 in DNA: TGTGCCAGCAGCAAAGCCTTGACTAGCTCCAGGGCAGATACGCAGTATTTT.

The V call is TRBV18, the J call TRBJ1-4; D unresolved. Germline assignment: CDR1 KGHSH and CDR2 LQKENI. The CDR3 spans 15 residues. Trimming removed 2 bases at V and 5 bases at J, with 12 bases between. This CDR3 reads CASSPERAGNEKLFF. CDR3 DNA: TGTGCCAGCTCACCAGAGAGGGCCGGGAATGAAAAACTGTTTTTT.

The CDR3 sequence is CATSSNRGLSSYNEQFF. CDR3 nucleotides: TGTGCCACCAGCAGTAACAGGGGCCTGAGCTCCTACAATGAGCAGTTCTTC. This rearrangement joins TRBV15 to TRBJ2-1; 7 bases are a match to TRBD1. The CDR3 has 17 residues. V shed 3 bases, J shed 0 bases, and the junction held 8 bases outside the gene matches. CDR1 LNHNV and CDR2 YYDKDF come from the germline V gene (reference sequence).